This TCR beta chain was found in a study of cytomegalovirus exposure and HLA in healthy donors. Points from the study as a whole: With later analysis, a missense DCLRE1C variant became linked to TCR beta V- and J-gene trimming.

Turning to this clone: Its matching antigen is unknown.

Between the trimmed V and J ends, which lost 8 bases and 2 bases, there was a span of 16 bases. The CDR3 totals 14 residues. CDR1 is SEHNR, CDR2 FQNEAQ, per germline (reference sequence). The PCR used 60 Vbeta and 13 Jbeta primers. In the original analysis: Later, an analysis found about 83 million unique TCR beta chains, and 10 million to 11 million of these were shared. Assay used: immunoSEQ multiplex PCR; TCRdb lists only in-frame clones, some missing. The DNA was the basis for D and trimming; V, J and clone size are from that table. This sample has around 40,000 clones, with roughly three quarters found just once. Among the donors, all were healthy bone marrow donors.

This receptor was identified in a man aged 35-49 years in good health and CMV-seronegative. This chain connects TRBV7-9 to TRBJ2-7; TRBD1 is a possible D gene (6 bases). Sample: PBMCs. Here the CDR3 reads CASRRGPTTYEQYF. Here the CDR3 DNA reads TGTGCCAGCCGCAGGGGCCCCACAACCTACGAGCAGTACTTC.